Listed below are T cell receptor beta chains from one sample, sequenced in a study of OX40 agonist ivuxolimab in advanced cancers. Assay: immunoSEQ multiplex PCR; the TCRdb copy retains only in-frame clones and omits some. In the table there are about 45,000 clones, roughly 88% of which are singletons. The sample in question was CD4+ or CD8+ T cells sorted from blood, obtained in a trial of the OX40 agonist ivuxolimab. These receptors were taken from an adult with an advanced solid tumor such as melanoma, head and neck, liver or kidney cancer. CDR3s include the opening cysteine and the closing phenylalanine or tryptophan. The D gene is left open where the match is weak.

length,V,D,CDR3
14,TRBV27,TRBD1,CASSPGQGFGGYTF
18,TRBV5-1,TRBD1,CASSPDQTGTGVYNEQFF
15,TRBV7-2,TRBD2,CASSALRGGYDEQYF
13,TRBV27,-,CASRVLGADEQYF
13,TRBV4-1,-,CASSQESGGELFF
14,TRBV2,TRBD1,CASPGTGGINEQFF
12,TRBV13,-,CASSLDFASYTF
15,TRBV9,-,CASSVTGVTADTQYF
15,TRBV5-1,-,CASSLDGRGGNEQFF
17,TRBV2,-,CASSDLSDSYPGKTQYF
17,TRBV10-3,-,CAISDQGEVVTTDTQYF
12,TRBV7-9,TRBD1,CATRGQIYGYAF
15,TRBV7-9,-,CASSFWTESSYEQYF
11,TRBV10-2,-,CASTGNTEAFF
20,TRBV28,TRBD2,CASNSGGFGGRASSYNEQFF
15,TRBV5-5,-,CASSSSASMEETQYF
16,TRBV2,TRBD1,CASSEFRTGGHYGYTF
15,TRBV14,TRBD1,CASSLPGQGSYEQYF
15,TRBV28,-,CASSGAGVKDTEAFF
15,TRBV11-2,TRBD2,CASSSPGLVGNEQFF
14,TRBV29-1,-,CSVEDGGSGNTIYF
12,TRBV28,-,CASSQYREGYTF
13,TRBV9,-,CASSAGVFHEQYF
13,TRBV28,-,CASRWTASYEQYF
15,TRBV6-6,TRBD1,CASSDPGQGTYEQYF
15,TRBV27,-,CASSLGGGMNTEAFF
15,TRBV11-3,TRBD1,CASSLNTGGSNIQYF
12,TRBV4-1,TRBD2,CASSGGAGEQFF
16,TRBV5-4,TRBD1,CASSLGGGAFGNTIYF
20,TRBV28,TRBD2,CASSSPLTSGGPDNTDTQYF
14,TRBV6-4,-,CASSEAGSTDTQYF
14,TRBV15,-,CATSTQRNTGELFF
13,TRBV29-1,-,CSVERGREGTQYF
13,TRBV30,-,CALNASPGGEQYF
11,TRBV13,-,CASSPAVEQFF
20,TRBV14,TRBD2,CASSQDHWIAGEPNTGELFF
15,TRBV6-5,-,CASSRTPLTNEKLFF
17,TRBV11-2,TRBD1,CASSWRPGTGDSYEQYF
13,TRBV6-5,-,CASSYLQGAEAFF
17,TRBV7-9,-,CASSYFVGGENDNEQFF
14,TRBV6-1,-,CASSVYMDRQEAFF
15,TRBV7-9,TRBD1,CASSLPGQGHNEQFF
16,TRBV6-5,-,CASSYLPITGQETQYF
11,TRBV20-1,-,CSARVGLGAFF
14,TRBV5-6,-,CASSLVRGANEQYF
17,TRBV7-9,TRBD2,CASPPMAGDGSADTQYF